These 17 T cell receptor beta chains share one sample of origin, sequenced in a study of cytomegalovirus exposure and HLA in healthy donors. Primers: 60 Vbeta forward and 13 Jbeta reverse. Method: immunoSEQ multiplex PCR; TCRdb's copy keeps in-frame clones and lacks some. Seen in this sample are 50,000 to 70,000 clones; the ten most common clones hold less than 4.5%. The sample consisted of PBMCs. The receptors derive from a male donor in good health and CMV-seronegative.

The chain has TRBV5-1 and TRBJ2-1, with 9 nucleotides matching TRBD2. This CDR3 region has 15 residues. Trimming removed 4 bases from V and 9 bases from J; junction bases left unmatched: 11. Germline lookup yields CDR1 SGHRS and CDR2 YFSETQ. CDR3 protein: CASSRTASGDIEQFF. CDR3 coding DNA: TGCGCCAGCAGCCGGACGGCTAGCGGGGACATTGAGCAGTTCTTC.

The CDR3 region has the DNA TGCGCCAGCAGCAGGGGACTAGCGGGGGGAGGCTCCTACGAGCAGTACTTC. Amino acid sequence: CASSRGLAGGGSYEQYF. The chain employs TRBV5-1 and TRBJ2-5; 15 positions match TRBD2. The DNA end favors TRBJ2-7, so the J call may be wrong. Germline V gene data show CDR1 as SGHRS and CDR2 as YFSETQ. This CDR3 contains 17 residues.

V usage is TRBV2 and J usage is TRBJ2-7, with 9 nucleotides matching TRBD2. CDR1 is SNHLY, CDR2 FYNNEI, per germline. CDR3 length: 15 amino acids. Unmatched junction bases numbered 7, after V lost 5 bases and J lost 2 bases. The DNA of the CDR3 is TGTGCCAGCAGTAAGGGGAGACTAGCGGCCTACGAGCAGTACTTC. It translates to CASSKGRLAAYEQYF.

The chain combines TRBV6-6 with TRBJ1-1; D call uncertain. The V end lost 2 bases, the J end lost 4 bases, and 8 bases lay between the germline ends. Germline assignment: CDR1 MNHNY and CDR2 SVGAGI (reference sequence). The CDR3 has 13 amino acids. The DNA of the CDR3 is TGTGCCAGCAGTTACCAAGAGGGCACTGAAGCTTTCTTT. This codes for CASSYQEGTEAFF.

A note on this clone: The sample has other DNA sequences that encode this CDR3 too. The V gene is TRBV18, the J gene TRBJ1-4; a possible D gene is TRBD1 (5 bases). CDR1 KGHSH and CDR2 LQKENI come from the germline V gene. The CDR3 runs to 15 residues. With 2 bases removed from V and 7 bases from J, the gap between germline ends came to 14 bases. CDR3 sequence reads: CASSPSKGPTEKLFF. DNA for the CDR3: TGTGCCAGCTCACCATCGAAGGGGCCAACTGAAAAACTGTTTTTT. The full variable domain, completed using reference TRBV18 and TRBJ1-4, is NAGVMQNPRHLVRRRGQEARLRCSPMKGHSHVYWYRQLPEEGLKFMVYLQKENIIDESGMPKERFSAEFPKEGPSILRIQQVVRGDSAAYFCASSPSKGPTEKLFFGSGTQLSVL.

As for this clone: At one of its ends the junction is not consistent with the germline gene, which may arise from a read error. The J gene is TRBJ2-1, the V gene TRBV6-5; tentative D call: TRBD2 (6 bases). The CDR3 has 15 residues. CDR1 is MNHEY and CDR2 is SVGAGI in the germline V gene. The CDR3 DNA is TGTGCCAGCAGTAGCGGGCCTCCCTCCGACAATGAGCAGTTCTTC. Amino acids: CASSSGPPSDNEQFF.

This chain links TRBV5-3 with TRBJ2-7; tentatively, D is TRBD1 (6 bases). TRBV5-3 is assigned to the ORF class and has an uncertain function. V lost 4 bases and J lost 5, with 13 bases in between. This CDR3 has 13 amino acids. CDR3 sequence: CARSTAGVHEQYF. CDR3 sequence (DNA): TGTGCCAGAAGCACCGCAGGGGTACACGAGCAGTACTTC.

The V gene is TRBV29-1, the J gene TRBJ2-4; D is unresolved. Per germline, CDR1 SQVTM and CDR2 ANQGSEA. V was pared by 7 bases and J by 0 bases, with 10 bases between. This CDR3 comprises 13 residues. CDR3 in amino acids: CSARIRAKNIQYF. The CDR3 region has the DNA TGCAGCGCTCGTATCCGAGCCAAAAACATTCAGTACTTC. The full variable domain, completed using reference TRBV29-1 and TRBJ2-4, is SAVISQKPSRDICQRGTSLTIQCQVDSQVTMMFWYRQQPGQSLTLIATANQGSEATYESGFVIDKFPISRPNLTFSTLTVSNMSPEDSSIYLCSARIRAKNIQYFGAGTRLSVL.

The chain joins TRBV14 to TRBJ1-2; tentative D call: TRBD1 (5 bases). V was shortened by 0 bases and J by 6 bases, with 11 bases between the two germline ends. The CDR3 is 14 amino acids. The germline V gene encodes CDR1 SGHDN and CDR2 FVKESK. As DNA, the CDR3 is TGTGCCAGCAGCCAAGAACAGGTCGCCGATGGCTACACCTTC. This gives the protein CASSQEQVADGYTF.

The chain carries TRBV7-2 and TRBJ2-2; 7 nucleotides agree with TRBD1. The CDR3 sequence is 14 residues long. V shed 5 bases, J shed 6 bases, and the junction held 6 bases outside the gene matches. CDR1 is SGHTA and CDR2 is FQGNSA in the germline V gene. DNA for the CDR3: TGTGCCAGCAGCCCGGACAGGTATTCCGGGGAGCTGTTTTTT. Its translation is CASSPDRYSGELFF. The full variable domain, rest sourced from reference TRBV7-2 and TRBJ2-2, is GAGVSQSPSNKVTEKGKDVELRCDPISGHTALYWYRQSLGQGLEFLIYFQGNSAPDKSGLPSDRFSAERTGGSVSTLTIQRTQQEDSAVYLCASSPDRYSGELFFGEGSRLTVL.

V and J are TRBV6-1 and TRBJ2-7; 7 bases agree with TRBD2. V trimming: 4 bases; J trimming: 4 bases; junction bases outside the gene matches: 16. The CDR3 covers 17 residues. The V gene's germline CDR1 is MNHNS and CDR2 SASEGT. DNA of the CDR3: TGTGCCAGCAGTGCGCTAGTCAGCGGGACCCGGACTTACGAGCAGTACTTC. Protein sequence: CASSALVSGTRTYEQYF.

CDR3 nucleotide sequence: TGTGCCAGCAGTTCCCGGTACGGTGGCTACACCTTC. Protein: CASSSRYGGYTF. This chain joins TRBV6-5 and TRBJ1-2; D is undetermined. Trimming took off 4 bases at V and 7 bases at J, with 10 bases between the two ends. The CDR3 length is 12 residues. CDR1 and CDR2 (germline): MNHEY, SVGAGI.

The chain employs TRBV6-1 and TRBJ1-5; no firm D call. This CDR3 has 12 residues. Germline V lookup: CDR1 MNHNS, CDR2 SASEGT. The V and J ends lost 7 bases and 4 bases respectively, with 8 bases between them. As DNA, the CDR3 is TGTGCCAGCACCCACGGGAATCAGCCCCAGCATTTT. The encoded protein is CASTHGNQPQHF.

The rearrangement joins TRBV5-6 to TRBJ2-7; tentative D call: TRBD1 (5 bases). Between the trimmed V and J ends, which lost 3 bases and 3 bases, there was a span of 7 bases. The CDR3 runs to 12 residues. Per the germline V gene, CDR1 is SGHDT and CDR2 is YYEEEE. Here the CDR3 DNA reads TGTGCCAGCAGCTGGGGCAACTACGAGCAGTACTTC. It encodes CASSWGNYEQYF.

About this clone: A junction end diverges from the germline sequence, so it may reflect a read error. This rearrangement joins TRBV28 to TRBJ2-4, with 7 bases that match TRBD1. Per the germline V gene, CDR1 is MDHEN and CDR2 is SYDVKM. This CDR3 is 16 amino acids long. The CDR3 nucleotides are TGTGCCAGCAGCCCTAGACAGGGTATCGACAAAAACATTCAGTCCTTC. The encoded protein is CASSPRQGIDKNIQSF.

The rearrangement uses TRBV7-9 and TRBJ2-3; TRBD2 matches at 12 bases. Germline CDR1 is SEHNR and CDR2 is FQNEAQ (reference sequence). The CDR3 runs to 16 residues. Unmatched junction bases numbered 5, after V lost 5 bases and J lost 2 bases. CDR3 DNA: TGTGCCAGCAGCGATAGGACTAGCGGGACCACAGATACGCAGTATTTT. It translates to CASSDRTSGTTDTQYF.

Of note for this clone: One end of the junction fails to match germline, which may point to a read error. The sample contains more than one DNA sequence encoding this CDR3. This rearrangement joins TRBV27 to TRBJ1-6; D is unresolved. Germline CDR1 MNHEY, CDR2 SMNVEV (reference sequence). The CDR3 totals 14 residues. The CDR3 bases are TGTGCCAGCAGTTTGAGTAGCCAGAATTCACCCCTACACTTT. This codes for CASSLSSQNSPLHF.